These 17 T cell receptor beta chains originate from one sample sequenced in a study of T cell responses to AZD1222 COVID-19 vaccine. Data came from immunoSEQ multiplex PCR; TCRdb stores just in-frame clones and leaves some out. The repertoire holds over 65,000 clones, with 70% to 85% as singletons. The sequenced sample was peripheral blood, obtained on day 0 of AZD1222 vaccination. The receptors derive from an adult in good health.

Written as DNA, the CDR3 is TGTGCCAGCAGCCAAGATACGGGGCACTGGTCCCCTTCCGATGGCTACACCTTC. Protein: CASSQDTGHWSPSDGYTF. The chain combines TRBV14 with TRBJ1-2, with D perhaps matching TRBD1 (5 bases). The CDR3 sequence is 18 residues long. V lost 0 bases and J 6 bases, leaving 23 bases between the germline ends. Germline V lookup: CDR1 SGHDN, CDR2 FVKESK.

The table lists this clone with a count of one. The chain carries TRBV7-6 and TRBJ2-3, with 11 bases identical to TRBD1. This CDR3 has 16 amino acids. Germline values: CDR1 SGHVS, CDR2 FNYEAQ. V lost 5 bases and J lost 2; bases outside the gene matches: 6. CDR3 amino acids: CASSPFGQGATDTQYF. The DNA of the CDR3 is TGTGCCAGCAGCCCATTTGGACAGGGGGCCACAGATACGCAGTATTTT.

The rearrangement joins TRBV6-5 to TRBJ1-1; tentative D call: TRBD1 (5 bases). The germline CDR1 and CDR2 sequences are MNHEY and SVGAGI. This CDR3 spans 15 amino acids. With 0 bases removed from V and 0 bases from J, the gap between germline ends came to 8 bases. In DNA form, the CDR3 reads TGTGCCAGCAGTTACTCGTCAGGGTTGAACACTGAAGCTTTCTTT. Protein sequence: CASSYSSGLNTEAFF.

The CDR3 is CASSPGGLAGDYEQFF. DNA of the CDR3: TGTGCCAGCAGCCCAGGGGGACTAGCGGGAGATTATGAGCAGTTCTTC. The rearrangement links TRBV7-9 to TRBJ2-1; 14 bases match TRBD2. Per germline, CDR1 SEHNR and CDR2 FQNEAQ (reference sequence). The CDR3 extends over 16 amino acids. The junction had 8 bases not matched to a gene; V was cut back by 5 bases and J by 8 bases. Full variable domain (missing parts from reference TRBV7-9 and TRBJ2-1): DTGVSQNPRHKITKRGQNVTFRCDPISEHNRLYWYRQTLGQGPEFLTYFQNEAQLEKSRLLSDRFSAERPKGSFSTLEIQRTEQGDSAMYLCASSPGGLAGDYEQFFGPGTRLTVL.

The CDR3 bases are TGTGCCTGGACGGCTGGCGCAGAGACCCAGTACTTC. This gives the protein CAWTAGAETQYF. The chain recombines TRBV30 with TRBJ2-5; no firm D call. V was cut by 4 bases and J by 4 bases, with 10 bases left in between. The CDR3 has 12 residues. Per germline, CDR1 GTSNPN and CDR2 SVGIG (reference sequence).

The V gene is TRBV18, the J gene TRBJ2-5; 7 nucleotides match TRBD2. J lost 2 bases, V lost 3 bases, and 9 bases had no gene match. This CDR3 spans 16 amino acids. Per germline, CDR1 KGHSH and CDR2 LQKENI. CDR3 protein: CASSPRSGGRQETQYF. CDR3 nucleotides: TGTGCCAGCTCACCCCGTTCGGGAGGTCGGCAAGAGACCCAGTACTTC.

The CDR3 DNA sequence: TGTGCCAGCGGGTACACAGATACGCAGTATTTT. Residues: CASGYTDTQYF. The J gene is TRBJ2-3, the V gene TRBV2; unclear D gene. The germline V and J ends were trimmed by 8 bases and 2 bases, with 5 bases remaining between them. Germline CDR1 is SNHLY and CDR2 is FYNNEI. CDR3 length equals 11 residues.

The genes are TRBV25-1 and TRBJ1-2; D is unresolved. This CDR3 contains 13 residues. Germline V CDR1 and CDR2: MGHDK, SYGVNS. Trimming left V 3 bases short and J 1 base short, with 6 bases between. The CDR3, as DNA: TGTGCCAGCAGTGAGGGATATAACTATGGCTACACCTTC. Residues: CASSEGYNYGYTF.

There are a few counts of this clone. The J gene is TRBJ2-1, the V gene TRBV24-1, with a weak D call TRBD1 (5 bases). Trimming took off 12 bases at V and 5 bases at J, with 16 bases between the two ends. The CDR3 is 13 residues long. Germline CDR1 and CDR2: KGHDR and SFDVKD. The CDR3 DNA is TGTGCCCTCACGATGGGGCCTAACAATGAGCAGTTCTTC. Protein sequence: CALTMGPNNEQFF.

This chain connects TRBV11-2 to TRBJ1-5, with D hard to call. Per the germline V gene, CDR1 is SGHAT and CDR2 is FQNNGV. V was shortened by 0 bases and J by 6 bases, with 9 bases between the two germline ends. The CDR3 has 14 amino acids. CDR3 nucleotide sequence: TGTGCCAGCAGCTTAGATCGTGAGGGTCAGCCCCAGCATTTT. Amino acid sequence: CASSLDREGQPQHF.

The J gene is TRBJ2-7, the V gene TRBV6-5, with TRBD2 matching 8 bases. Trimming at V came to 7 bases and at J to 3 bases, leaving 11 bases not matched to a gene. Germline V lookup: CDR1 MNHEY, CDR2 SVGAGI. This CDR3 has 15 amino acids. The CDR3 nucleotides read TGTGCCAGCACCCAAACCCCACGGGGGGGCTACGAGCAGTACTTC. It encodes CASTQTPRGGYEQYF.

The chain has TRBV5-1 and TRBJ2-7; D unclear. With 2 bases removed from V and 5 bases from J, the gap between germline ends came to 17 bases. The V gene's germline CDR1 is SGHRS and CDR2 YFSETQ. The CDR3 covers 15 residues. CDR3 sequence: CASSLSPPEMHEQYF. DNA for the CDR3: TGCGCCAGCAGCTTATCTCCTCCTGAGATGCACGAGCAGTACTTC.

The chain couples TRBV25-1 to TRBJ1-2; 8 bases are a match to TRBD1. V lost 5 bases, J lost 8 bases, and 7 bases stayed unmatched. Germline CDR1 reads MGHDK; CDR2 reads SYGVNS. This CDR3 contains 13 residues. CDR3 in DNA: TGTGCCAGCAGTCCTCAAGCAGGGGGCGGCTACACCTTC. This encodes CASSPQAGGGYTF.

This clone was detected only a few times. The chain links TRBV11-2 to TRBJ2-7; D is possibly TRBD2 (6 bases). Trimming removed 7 bases from V and 0 bases from J, with 13 bases in between. The CDR3 totals 14 residues. Germline V gives CDR1 SGHAT, CDR2 FQNNGV. The chain's CDR3 is CASMARGSSYEQYF. CDR3 coding DNA: TGTGCCAGCATGGCGCGGGGCAGCTCCTACGAGCAGTACTTC.

The chain uses TRBV5-4 and TRBJ2-7; tentative D call: TRBD2 (7 bases). The germline gives CDR1 SGHNT, CDR2 YYREEE (reference sequence). The CDR3 covers 14 residues. Trimming stripped 3 bases from V and 5 bases from J, with 15 bases between. The CDR3 sequence is CASSSTSRGHEQYF. CDR3 DNA: TGTGCCAGCAGCTCGACTAGCAGGGGCCACGAGCAGTACTTC.

The J gene is TRBJ1-3, the V gene TRBV28; D might be TRBD1 (6 bases). Germline values: CDR1 MDHEN, CDR2 SYDVKM. This CDR3 is 14 amino acids long. The V end lost 3 bases, the J end lost 2 bases, and 8 bases lay between the germline ends. This CDR3 is CASSFGGTGNTIYF. In DNA, the CDR3 is TGTGCCAGCAGTTTCGGGGGCACTGGAAACACCATATATTTT. The entire variable domain, with the rest obtained from reference TRBV28 and TRBJ1-3, is as follows: DVKVTQSSRYLVKRTGEKVFLECVQDMDHENMFWYRQDPGLGLRLIYFSYDVKMKEKGDIPEGYSVSREKKERFSLILESASTNQTSMYLCASSFGGTGNTIYFGEGSWLTVV.

In its sample, this clone was seen once. The junction departs from the called germline gene at one end, perhaps through a read error. The chain uses TRBV3-1 (or the pseudogene TRBV3-2) and TRBJ1-2, with TRBD1 as a possible D gene (5 bases). Germline-derived CDR1 and CDR2 are LGHDT and YNNKEL (reference sequence). CDR3 size: 14 residues. The CDR3 DNA sequence: TGTGCCAGCAACCAAGATGGGGCAAACTATGGCTACACCTTC. It yields the protein CASNQDGANYGYTF.